This entry lists 10 T cell receptor beta chains sequenced from one sample in a study of blood T cell repertoires in COVID-19. Produced via immunoSEQ multiplex PCR; TCRdb's table is partial and in-frame only. The sample shows approximately 230,000 clones, about nine tenths of them seen only once. The sequenced sample consisted of peripheral blood. The receptors come from a young woman with COVID-19, enrolled during active disease.

CDR3 protein: CASSQRTDYEQYF. DNA of the CDR3: TGCGCCAGCAGCCAACGGACAGACTACGAGCAGTACTTC. The gene calls are TRBV4-3 and TRBJ2-7, with a possible D match to TRBD1 (6 bases). V was trimmed by 2 bases and J by 3 bases, leaving 8 bases between them. The CDR3 is 13 residues long. Germline CDR1 is LGHNA and CDR2 is YSLEER.

This chain links TRBV2 with TRBJ2-7, with a possible D match to TRBD1 (7 bases). V was cut by 6 bases and J by 9 bases, with 15 bases left in between. The germline CDR1 and CDR2 sequences are SNHLY and FYNNEI. This CDR3 has 12 amino acids. The CDR3 protein is CASRDRRVGQYF. CDR3 coding DNA: TGTGCCAGCAGGGACAGGAGGGTAGGGCAGTACTTC. Full variable domain (rest looked up from reference TRBV2 and TRBJ2-7): EPEVTQTPSHQVTQMGQEVILRCVPISNHLYFYWYRQILGQKVEFLVSFYNNEISEKSEIFDDQFSVERPDGSNFTLKIRSTKLEDSAMYFCASRDRRVGQYFGPGTRLTVT.

This chain uses TRBV29-1 with TRBJ2-1; D is perhaps TRBD1 (5 bases). CDR1 is SQVTM and CDR2 is ANQGSEA in the germline V gene. This CDR3 has 14 amino acids. Deletions cut 7 bases from V and 7 bases from J, with 20 bases between. The CDR3 DNA is TGCAGCGCCCAAGGCCAGGGAATTGATAATGAGCAGTTCTTC. It is translated as CSAQGQGIDNEQFF.

V gene TRBV15 combines with J gene TRBJ2-2; D may be TRBD2 (6 bases). Per the germline V gene, CDR1 is LNHNV and CDR2 is YYDKDF (reference sequence). V was shortened by 3 bases and J by 5 bases, with 10 bases between the two germline ends. The CDR3 is 14 residues long. The DNA for the CDR3 is TGTGCCACCAGCAGGGAGGGAGATACCGGGGAGCTGTTTTTT. Translation: CATSREGDTGELFF.

This chain joins TRBV19 and TRBJ2-2; tentatively, D is TRBD1 (7 bases). The ends were cut back, 4 bases at V and 4 bases at J, with 13 bases in the middle. The CDR3 covers 15 residues. Germline lookup yields CDR1 LNHDA and CDR2 SQIVND (reference sequence). The CDR3 DNA follows: TGTGCCAGTAGTAGAGGAGGGGGCATCACCGGGGAGCTGTTTTTT. Protein product: CASSRGGGITGELFF.

This clone was seen a single time. CDR3 protein: CASSQDLPGAREKLFF. The CDR3 DNA reads TGCGCCAGCAGCCAAGACTTGCCAGGGGCGCGTGAAAAACTGTTTTTT. The chain links TRBV4-3 to TRBJ1-4; D is possibly TRBD1 (6 bases). Per the germline V gene, CDR1 is LGHNA and CDR2 is YSLEER. CDR3 length equals 16 residues. Trimming stripped 0 bases from V and 7 bases from J, with 15 bases between.

This clone came up once. CDR3 sequence: CASSLASHVASGANVLTF. CDR3 in DNA: TGTGCCAGCAGCTTAGCGTCGCACGTAGCGTCTGGGGCCAACGTCCTGACTTTC. The V call is TRBV7-8, the J call TRBJ2-6; TRBD2 is a possible D gene (5 bases). The CDR3 is 18 residues long. The V gene's germline CDR1 is SGHVS and CDR2 FQNEAQ. Trimming took off 0 bases at V and 1 base at J, with 13 bases between the two ends.

The rearrangement links TRBV4-3 to TRBJ2-1, with D possibly TRBD2 on 6 matching bases. The V gene lost 1 base and the J gene lost 1 base, with 11 bases spanning the gap. CDR3 length equals 16 residues. Germline lookup yields CDR1 LGHNA and CDR2 YSLEER. CDR3 in DNA: TGCGCCAGCAGCCAAGGCGGAGGGAGGTCCTACAATGAGCAGTTCTTC. Protein product: CASSQGGGRSYNEQFF.

The rearrangement links TRBV5-3 to TRBJ2-3, with 9 bases matching TRBD2. TRBV5-3 is flagged as an ORF with uncertain function. The V gene end was trimmed by 7 bases and the J gene end by 4 bases; junction bases not matched to a gene: 7. The CDR3 spans 14 residues. This CDR3 reads CARLLAGDPDTQYF. CDR3 sequence (DNA): TGTGCCAGATTGTTAGCGGGAGACCCAGATACGCAGTATTTT.

The chain uses TRBV19 and TRBJ1-2; TRBD1 matches at 8 bases. Trimming cost V 5 bases and J 0 bases; bases outside gene matches: 5. CDR3 size: 15 residues. Looked up from germline, CDR1 is LNHDA and CDR2 is SQIVND (reference sequence). In DNA, the CDR3 is TGTGCCAGTAGTCTGGCAGGGGGCACTAACTATGGCTACACCTTC. Translation: CASSLAGGTNYGYTF. The entire variable domain, with the rest obtained from reference TRBV19 and TRBJ1-2, is as follows: DGGITQSPKYLFRKEGQNVTLSCEQNLNHDAMYWYRQDPGQGLRLIYYSQIVNDFQKGDIAEGYSVSREKKESFPLTVTSAQKNPTAFYLCASSLAGGTNYGYTFGSGTRLTVV.